This is a list of T cell receptor beta chains from one sample in a study of Ad26.COV2.S vaccination and SARS-CoV-2 variants. Some clones are missing from TCRdb's copy, which holds only in-frame ones; the method was immunoSEQ multiplex PCR. The sample holds around 340,000 clones; about 88% are singletons and the top ten take 6.4%. The specimen was peripheral blood, collected in a trial of Ad26.COV2.S vaccine versus placebo. These receptors came from a person between 18 and 60 years old who received the Ad26.COV2.S COVID-19 vaccine or a placebo. The CDR3 runs from the conserved cysteine through the conserved F or W. A D gene is named only where the DNA matches it firmly. A clone size is listed for some rows: how often the clone was seen (once, few, many), or a class if it is expanded.

clone size	V gene	D gene	J gene	CDR3 protein	CDR3 DNA
few	TRBV6-2/TRBV6-3	-	TRBJ1-5	CASSYSEGEAQPQHF	TGTGCCAGCAGTTACTCGGAGGGGGAGGCTCAGCCCCAGCATTTT
-	TRBV6-1	-	TRBJ1-4	CASSESPGLRSEKLFF	TGTGCCAGCAGTGAAAGCCCGGGACTACGTAGTGAAAAACTGTTTTTT
-	TRBV6-5	TRBD1	TRBJ2-7	CAIPGQELGQYF	TGTGCCATTCCGGGACAGGAGCTCGGGCAGTACTTC
-	TRBV28	TRBD1	TRBJ2-2	CASWDRGTGELFF	TGTGCCAGCTGGGACAGGGGGACCGGGGAGCTGTTTTTT
-	TRBV27	-	TRBJ2-7	CASRQPGSTYEQYF	TGTGCCAGCAGACAACCAGGGTCGACCTACGAGCAGTACTTC
-	TRBV9	TRBD2	TRBJ2-7	CASSGPGLAGDSYEQYF	TGTGCCAGCAGCGGACCGGGACTAGCGGGGGACTCCTACGAGCAGTACTTC
-	TRBV5-1	TRBD2	TRBJ2-3	CASKAQRGWATDTQYF	TGCGCCAGCAAAGCCCAGCGGGGGTGGGCCACAGATACGCAGTATTTT
-	TRBV19	-	TRBJ1-1	CASSVRTGGPTEAFF	TGTGCCAGTAGTGTCCGGACCGGGGGACCCACTGAAGCTTTCTTT
-	TRBV4-1	TRBD1	TRBJ1-4	CASSQDFATGVTTNEKLFF	TGCGCCAGCAGCCAAGATTTCGCGACAGGGGTAACAACTAATGAAAAACTGTTTTTT
-	TRBV5-4	-	TRBJ2-7	CASSVKWDSYEQYF	TGTGCCAGCAGCGTTAAATGGGACTCCTACGAGCAGTACTTC
-	TRBV7-9	-	TRBJ1-1	CASSFLPGLGGTEAFF	TGTGCCAGCAGCTTTCTCCCGGGGCTCGGGGGCACTGAAGCTTTCTTT
-	TRBV6-5	-	TRBJ1-6	CASMDGGNSPLHF	TGTGCCAGCATGGATGGGGGGAATTCACCCCTCCACTTT
-	TRBV11-2	-	TRBJ1-1	CASSLERQTEAFF	TGTGCCAGCAGCTTAGAGAGACAGACTGAAGCTTTCTTT
-	TRBV29-1	TRBD1	TRBJ2-7	CSVEYIQGQGFYEQYF	TGCAGCGTCGAATACATCCAGGGACAGGGGTTCTACGAGCAGTACTTC
once	TRBV7-6	-	TRBJ2-5	CASSLMVVDPPTQYF	TGTGCCAGCAGCTTAATGGTGGTCGACCCCCCGACCCAGTACTTC
-	TRBV5-1	TRBD2	TRBJ2-1	CASSEIGGEMNEQFF	TGCGCCAGCAGCGAAATTGGGGGGGAGATGAATGAGCAGTTCTTC
-	TRBV7-2	-	TRBJ2-4	CASSLRLAKNIQYF	TGTGCCAGCAGCTTGAGACTAGCCAAAAACATTCAGTACTTC
-	TRBV23-1	-	TRBJ1-5	CASSQPLTESNQPQHF	TGCGCCAGCAGTCAACCATTGACAGAGAGCAATCAGCCCCAGCATTTT
-	TRBV10-3	-	TRBJ1-4	CAIRMDGATNEKLFF	TGTGCCATCAGGATGGACGGTGCAACTAATGAAAAACTGTTTTTT